Detailed here is one T cell receptor (beta chain). What it binds is unknown. The CDR3 is made up of 14 amino acids. The germline V gene encodes CDR1 SGHAT and CDR2 FQNNGV. V was cut by 0 bases and J by 9 bases, with 12 bases left in between. This sample was included in a study of response to subunit inactivated influenza vaccine. Overall study results and limits: Authors suggested each seasonal influenza vaccination recruits few new T cells.

From the RT-PCR reads, TCRdb called clonotypes with MiXCR, one entry per CDR3 protein. The sample records around 580,000 distinct CDR3 sequences, 12% being singletons. The sequencing here drew on PBMCs from blood, taken on the day of vaccination. This TCR was recovered from a man between 45 and 60 years old who received an inactivated influenza vaccine. This sequence joins TRBV11-2 and TRBJ2-1; D unclear. DNA for the CDR3: TGTGCCAGCAGCTTAGATCGATTTTTGGGTGAGCAGTTCTTC. Translating gives CASSLDRFLGEQFF.